This is a list of T cell receptor beta chains from one sample in a study of memory CD4+ T cells and cytomegalovirus serostatus. Assay used: immunoSEQ multiplex PCR; TCRdb lists only in-frame clones, some missing. Of approximately 88,000 clones listed, about four fifths are singletons. The sequenced sample was memory CD4+ T cells from blood. These receptors were taken from an adult in good health and CMV-seropositive. The conserved cysteine and the conserved F or W are not part of the CDR3 here. The order of the fields is J gene, V gene, CDR3 protein.

TRBJ2-5 | TRBV6-1 | ASSERSGKETQY
TRBJ2-7 | TRBV5-1 | ASSFSGGVYEQY
TRBJ2-1 | TRBV6-5 | ASRSSYNEQF
TRBJ2-3 | TRBV9 | ASSDQLAVASGDTQY
TRBJ1-1 | TRBV28 | ASTPVLNTEAF
TRBJ2-1 | TRBV18 | ASSPRGLAGGQNEQF
TRBJ1-6 | TRBV4-2 | ASSQDLDRGGRVNSPLH
TRBJ1-5 | TRBV11-2 | ASSLDAGGNQPQH
TRBJ1-2 | TRBV5-1 | ASSVTGGYDYGYT
TRBJ2-1 | TRBV5-6 | ASSFPRRVAGTGEQF
TRBJ1-5 | TRBV28 | ASSGFAGNQPQH
TRBJ2-7 | TRBV19 | ASSIEIAGVGYEQY